The rows below give T cell receptor beta chains drawn from one sample of a study of blood T cell repertoires in COVID-19. Assay used: immunoSEQ multiplex PCR; TCRdb lists only in-frame clones, some missing. The sample lists 96,000 or so clones, 90% occurring once. Sequencing input: peripheral blood. Receptors were obtained from a man in his sixties with acute or convalescent COVID-19. CDR3s include the opening cysteine and the closing phenylalanine or tryptophan. The D gene is left open where the match is weak. Clone size is stated in some rows and not others, as once, few, many or a class when expanded.

>TRBJ2-7|TRBV5-4|NA|NA|16
TGTGCCAGCAGCCTCGGGGTGGGGCAGGGGAAGCACGAGCAGTACTTC
CASSLGVGQGKHEQYF
>TRBJ2-6|TRBV7-3|NA|NA|16
TGTGCCAGCAGCTTTGGACAGTCCTCTGGGGCCAACGTCCTGACTTTC
CASSFGQSSGANVLTF
>TRBJ1-2|TRBV19|NA|NA|12
TGTGCCACCAAGGGGCAGTACTATGGCTACACCTTC
CATKGQYYGYTF
>TRBJ1-2|TRBV6-5|TRBD1|NA|14
TGTGCCAGCAAAAAGCCGGACAGGGACTATGGCTACACCTTC
CASKKPDRDYGYTF
>TRBJ2-3|TRBV24-1|NA|once|12
TGTGCCAGTAGGGACGGCCGGGGGACGCAGTATTTT
CASRDGRGTQYF
>TRBJ2-1|TRBV29-1|TRBD2|once|14
TGCAGCGTCAAAGCGGGGAGCTCCTACAATGAGCAGTTCTTC
CSVKAGSSYNEQFF
>TRBJ2-3|TRBV7-9|TRBD2|NA|15
TGTGCCAGCAGCTTAGGGGGGACTAGATCAGATACGCAGTATTTT
CASSLGGTRSDTQYF
>TRBJ1-1|TRBV9|TRBD1|NA|15
TGTGCCAGCAGCTTTTCCGGGACAGGGGGTTCTGAAGCTTTCTTT
CASSFSGTGGSEAFF
>TRBJ2-7|TRBV11-3|TRBD1|once|15
TGTGCCAGCACCCGAGGGACAGGCGGCTCCTACGAGCAGTACTTC
CASTRGTGGSYEQYF
>TRBJ1-2|TRBV5-5|NA|NA|16
TGTGCCAGCAGCTCTTATTTAGGGGCTGCTAACTATGGCTACACCTTC
CASSSYLGAANYGYTF
>TRBJ1-4|TRBV19|TRBD1|NA|14
TGTGCCAGTAGTGCGGACAGGGGGAATGAAAAACTGTTTTTT
CASSADRGNEKLFF
>TRBJ2-7|TRBV4-3|TRBD2|NA|15
TGCGCCAGCAGCCAAGATCGACTAGCGCCCTACGAGCAGTACTTC
CASSQDRLAPYEQYF
>TRBJ2-1|TRBV7-9|TRBD1|NA|12
TGTGCCAGCAGCCAGACCTCCGGGACAGGGGTCTTC
CASSQTSGTGVF
>TRBJ2-5|TRBV7-7|TRBD1|NA|13
TGTGCTAGCAGCTTGACAGGGGGAGAGACCCAGTACTTC
CASSLTGGETQYF
>TRBJ1-1|TRBV27|NA|few|12
TGTGCCAGCAGTACCGGGGGCACTGAAGCTTTCTTT
CASSTGGTEAFF